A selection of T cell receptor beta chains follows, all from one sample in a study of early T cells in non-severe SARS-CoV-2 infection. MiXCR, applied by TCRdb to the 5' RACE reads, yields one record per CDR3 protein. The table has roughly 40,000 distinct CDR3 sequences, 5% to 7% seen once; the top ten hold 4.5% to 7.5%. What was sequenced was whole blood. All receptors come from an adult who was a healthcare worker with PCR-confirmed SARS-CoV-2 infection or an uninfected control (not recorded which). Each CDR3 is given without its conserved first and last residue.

CDR3: ASSLMGLDNEQF; V: TRBV5-1; J: TRBJ2-1
CDR3: SAILVAEQF; V: TRBV20-1; J: TRBJ2-1
CDR3: ASSWGTGNTEAF; V: TRBV27; J: TRBJ1-1
CDR3: ASSIPGAGDSGELF; V: TRBV19; J: TRBJ2-2
CDR3: ASSPNQRGYT; V: TRBV6-6; J: TRBJ1-2
CDR3: SARDRGAGANVLT; V: TRBV20-1; J: TRBJ2-6
CDR3: SVDRSREGFYEQY; V: TRBV29-1; J: TRBJ2-7
CDR3: ASSEAGLQY; V: TRBV2; J: TRBJ2-5
CDR3: ASSRTGANQPQH; V: TRBV18; J: TRBJ1-5
CDR3: SASNRGIYEQY; V: TRBV20-1; J: TRBJ2-7
CDR3: ASSSKPGTSGTDTQY; V: TRBV12-3/TRBV12-4; J: TRBJ2-3
CDR3: ASSRGTSGGFPQETQY; V: TRBV6-2/TRBV6-3; J: TRBJ2-5
CDR3: ASSSHISPYNEQF; V: TRBV27; J: TRBJ2-1
CDR3: ASSYQGGESYEQY; V: TRBV6-6; J: TRBJ2-7
CDR3: ASSPQTAYNEQF; V: TRBV7-2; J: TRBJ2-1
CDR3: ASSDSGRADTQY; V: TRBV25-1; J: TRBJ2-3
CDR3: ASSLGGTHTYEQY; V: TRBV7-2; J: TRBJ2-7
CDR3: ASSRKGVQETQY; V: TRBV2; J: TRBJ2-5
CDR3: ASSFARQGSNQPQH; V: TRBV28; J: TRBJ1-5
CDR3: ASAVGGLETEAF; V: TRBV6-5; J: TRBJ1-1
CDR3: ASGGRPGTHYNEQF; V: TRBV10-2; J: TRBJ2-1
CDR3: ASSQGPAGETQY; V: TRBV7-3; J: TRBJ2-5
CDR3: ASSLQGTSGNTIY; V: TRBV7-2; J: TRBJ1-3
CDR3: SARDRVQETQY; V: TRBV20-1; J: TRBJ2-5
CDR3: SARSPGGPGGELF; V: TRBV20-1; J: TRBJ2-2
CDR3: ASSLAITGYSPLH; V: TRBV7-2; J: TRBJ1-6
CDR3: ASSPGLVLTDTQY; V: TRBV27; J: TRBJ2-3
CDR3: ASSRYLAGVTNEQF; V: TRBV5-4; J: TRBJ2-1
CDR3: ASSLGSSTNEQF; V: TRBV7-9; J: TRBJ2-1
CDR3: SALQGIGGYT; V: TRBV20-1; J: TRBJ1-2
CDR3: ASNRGLDTQY; V: TRBV6-6; J: TRBJ2-3
CDR3: ASTETASFGIQY; V: TRBV12-3/TRBV12-4; J: TRBJ2-4
CDR3: ASHSLYRVQETQY; V: TRBV28; J: TRBJ2-5
CDR3: ASSLLSVQPQH; V: TRBV5-5; J: TRBJ1-5
CDR3: SAKLQGREQY; V: TRBV20-1; J: TRBJ2-7
CDR3: ASSLGQGLAGAGEQF; V: TRBV7-7; J: TRBJ2-1
CDR3: ASSPRGPSSNEQF; V: TRBV18; J: TRBJ2-1
CDR3: ASSQEKPGQGQPQH; V: TRBV4-3; J: TRBJ1-5
CDR3: ASSLRAGDPYEQY; V: TRBV7-2; J: TRBJ2-7
CDR3: TSQEANTGELF; V: TRBV5-1; J: TRBJ2-2
CDR3: SARDRWGGGTDTQY; V: TRBV20-1; J: TRBJ2-3
CDR3: SATDLTDTQY; V: TRBV20-1; J: TRBJ2-3
CDR3: ASSYSGLAGSWGLVEQY; V: TRBV6-6; J: TRBJ2-7
CDR3: ASNPPNGPLNHVSGANVLT; V: TRBV10-1; J: TRBJ2-6
CDR3: SVSPGADTQY; V: TRBV29-1; J: TRBJ2-3
CDR3: ASGLNRVGY; V: TRBV2; J: TRBJ2-7
CDR3: ASSLTERSNQPQH; V: TRBV5-6; J: TRBJ1-5
CDR3: SGRGRGEQF; V: TRBV20-1; J: TRBJ2-1
CDR3: ASSQVLAGVVEQY; V: TRBV4-2; J: TRBJ2-7
CDR3: ASSPKPTGFQETQY; V: TRBV6-5; J: TRBJ2-5
CDR3: ASSPPANSGNTIY; V: TRBV18; J: TRBJ1-3